This TCR beta chain was found in a study of technical replicates of blood from a handful of donors. The method was immunoSEQ multiplex PCR; TCRdb's version includes in-frame clones alone and lacks a portion of them. This table holds about 83,000 clones, just over 90% found once. V lost 3 bases to trimming and J lost 4 bases, with 12 bases between them. CDR1 is MDHEN and CDR2 is SYDVKM in the germline V gene. The CDR3 covers 14 residues. The TCR comes from a human donor in good health. The chain couples TRBV28 to TRBJ1-1; no clear D gene. The sequenced sample was T cells isolated from PBMCs. The CDR3 region has the DNA TGTGCCAGCAGTTTCCCTTTGCGGGCCACTGAAGCTTTCTTT. This encodes CASSFPLRATEAFF.